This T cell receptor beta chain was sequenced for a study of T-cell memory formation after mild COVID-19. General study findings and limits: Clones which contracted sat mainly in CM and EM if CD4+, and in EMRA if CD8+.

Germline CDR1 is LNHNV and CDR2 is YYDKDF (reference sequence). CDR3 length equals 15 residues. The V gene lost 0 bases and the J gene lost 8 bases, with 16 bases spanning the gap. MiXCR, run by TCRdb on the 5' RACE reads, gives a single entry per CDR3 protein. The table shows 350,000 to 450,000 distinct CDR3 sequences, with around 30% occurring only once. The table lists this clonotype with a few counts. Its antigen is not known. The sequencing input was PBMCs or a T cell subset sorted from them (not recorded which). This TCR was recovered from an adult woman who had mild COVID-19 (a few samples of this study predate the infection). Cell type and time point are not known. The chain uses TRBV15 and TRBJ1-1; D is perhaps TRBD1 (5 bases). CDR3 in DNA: TGTGCCACCAGCAGAGATAGGGGACTTCGAGCGGAAGCTTTCTTT. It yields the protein CATSRDRGLRAEAFF.